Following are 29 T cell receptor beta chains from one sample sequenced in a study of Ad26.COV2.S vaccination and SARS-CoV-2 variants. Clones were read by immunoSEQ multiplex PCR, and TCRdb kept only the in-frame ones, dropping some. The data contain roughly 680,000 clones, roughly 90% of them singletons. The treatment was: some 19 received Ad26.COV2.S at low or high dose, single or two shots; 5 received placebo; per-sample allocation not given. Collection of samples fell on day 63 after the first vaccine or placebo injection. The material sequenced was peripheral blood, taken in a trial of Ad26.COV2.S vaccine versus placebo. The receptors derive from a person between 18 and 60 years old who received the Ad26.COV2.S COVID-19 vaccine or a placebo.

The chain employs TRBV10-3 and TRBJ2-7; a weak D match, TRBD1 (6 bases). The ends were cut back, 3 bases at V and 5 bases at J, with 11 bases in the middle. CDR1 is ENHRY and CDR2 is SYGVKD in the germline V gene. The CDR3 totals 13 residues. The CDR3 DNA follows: TGTGCCATCAGTGACCGGGACACCCACGAGCAGTACTTC. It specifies CAISDRDTHEQYF.

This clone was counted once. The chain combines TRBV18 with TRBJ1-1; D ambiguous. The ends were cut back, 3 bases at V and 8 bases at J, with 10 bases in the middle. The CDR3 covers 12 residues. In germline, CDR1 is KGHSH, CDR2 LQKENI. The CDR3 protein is CASSPWGTEAFF. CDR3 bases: TGTGCCAGCTCACCGTGGGGTACCGAAGCTTTCTTT.

For the CDR3, the DNA is TGTGCCAGTAGCCGAGAGACCCAGAGGTATGGCTACACCTTC. Translated, it gives CASSRETQRYGYTF. This rearrangement joins TRBV19 to TRBJ1-2; no clear D. The V gene lost 6 bases and the J gene lost 5 bases, with 16 bases spanning the gap. CDR1 and CDR2 (germline): LNHDA, SQIVND (reference sequence). The CDR3 is 14 amino acids.

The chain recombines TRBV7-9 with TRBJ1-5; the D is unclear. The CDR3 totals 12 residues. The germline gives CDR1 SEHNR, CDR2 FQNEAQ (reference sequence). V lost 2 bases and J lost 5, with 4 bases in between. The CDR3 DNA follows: TGTGCCAGCAGCTTAAGGGATCAGCCCCAGCATTTT. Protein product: CASSLRDQPQHF.

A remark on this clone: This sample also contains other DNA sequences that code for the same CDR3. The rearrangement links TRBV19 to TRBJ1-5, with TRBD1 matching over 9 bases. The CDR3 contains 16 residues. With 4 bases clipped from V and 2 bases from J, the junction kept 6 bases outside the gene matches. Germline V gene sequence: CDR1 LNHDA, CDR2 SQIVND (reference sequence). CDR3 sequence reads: CASSTTGGAGNQPQHF. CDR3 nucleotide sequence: TGTGCCAGTAGTACTACAGGGGGCGCGGGCAATCAGCCCCAGCATTTT.

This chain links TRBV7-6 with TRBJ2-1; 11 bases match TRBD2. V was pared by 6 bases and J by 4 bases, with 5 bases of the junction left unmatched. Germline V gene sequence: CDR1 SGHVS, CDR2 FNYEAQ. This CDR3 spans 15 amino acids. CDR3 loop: CASRYTSGGYNEQFF. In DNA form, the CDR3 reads TGTGCCAGCAGATATACTAGCGGGGGATACAATGAGCAGTTCTTC.

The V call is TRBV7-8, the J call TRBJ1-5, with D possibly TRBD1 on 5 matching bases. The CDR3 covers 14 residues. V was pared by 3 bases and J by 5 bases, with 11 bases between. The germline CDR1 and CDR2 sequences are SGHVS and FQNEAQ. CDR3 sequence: CASSLGRRDQPQHF. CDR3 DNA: TGTGCCAGCAGCTTGGGACGGAGGGATCAGCCCCAGCATTTT.

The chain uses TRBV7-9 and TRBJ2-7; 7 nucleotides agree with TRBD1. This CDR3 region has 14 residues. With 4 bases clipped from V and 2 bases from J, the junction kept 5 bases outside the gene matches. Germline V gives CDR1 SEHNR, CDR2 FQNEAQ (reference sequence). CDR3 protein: CASSWGTVTYEQYF. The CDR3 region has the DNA TGTGCCAGCAGCTGGGGGACAGTGACCTACGAGCAGTACTTC.

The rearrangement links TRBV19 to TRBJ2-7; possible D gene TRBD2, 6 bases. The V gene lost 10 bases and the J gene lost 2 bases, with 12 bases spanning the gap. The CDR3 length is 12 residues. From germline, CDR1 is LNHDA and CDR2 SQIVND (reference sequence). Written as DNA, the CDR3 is TGTGCCACCACGGGGGACGCCTACGAGCAGTACTTC. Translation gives CATTGDAYEQYF.

The CDR3 reads CASSFTPGGAGELFF. CDR3 nucleotides: TGTGCCAGCAGCTTCACACCCGGGGGGGCCGGGGAGCTGTTTTTT. The rearrangement joins TRBV7-2 to TRBJ2-2, with 8 bases that match TRBD2. The CDR3 consists of 15 residues. Germline assignment: CDR1 SGHTA and CDR2 FQGNSA. V lost 3 bases, J lost 6 bases, and 6 bases stayed unmatched.

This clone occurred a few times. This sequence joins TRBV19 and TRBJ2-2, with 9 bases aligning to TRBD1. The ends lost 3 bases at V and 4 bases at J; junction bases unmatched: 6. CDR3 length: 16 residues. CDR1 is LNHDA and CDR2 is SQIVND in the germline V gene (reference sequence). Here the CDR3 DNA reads TGTGCCAGTAGTATTTGGGACAGGGTCCCCACCGGGGAGCTGTTTTTT. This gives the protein CASSIWDRVPTGELFF.

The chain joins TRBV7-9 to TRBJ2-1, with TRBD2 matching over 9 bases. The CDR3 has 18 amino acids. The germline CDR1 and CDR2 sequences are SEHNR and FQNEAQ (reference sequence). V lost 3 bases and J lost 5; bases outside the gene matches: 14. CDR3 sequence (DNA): TGTGCCAGCAGCTTTTTCGGGTCGACTAGCGGAAATAACAATGAGCAGTTCTTC. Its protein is CASSFFGSTSGNNNEQFF.

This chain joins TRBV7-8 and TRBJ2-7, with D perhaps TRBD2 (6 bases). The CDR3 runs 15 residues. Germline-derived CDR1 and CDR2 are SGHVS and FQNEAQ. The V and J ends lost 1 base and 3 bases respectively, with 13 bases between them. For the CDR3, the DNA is TGTGCCAGCAGCTTAGTGGGGGGAAAGGGCTACGAGCAGTACTTC. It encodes CASSLVGGKGYEQYF.

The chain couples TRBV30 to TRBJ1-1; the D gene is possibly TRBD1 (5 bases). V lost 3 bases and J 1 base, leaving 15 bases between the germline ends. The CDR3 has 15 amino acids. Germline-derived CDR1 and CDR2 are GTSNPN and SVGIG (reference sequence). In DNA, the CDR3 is TGTGCCTGGAGACAGGAAGTTCTGGGGAACACTGAAGCTTTCTTT. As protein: CAWRQEVLGNTEAFF.

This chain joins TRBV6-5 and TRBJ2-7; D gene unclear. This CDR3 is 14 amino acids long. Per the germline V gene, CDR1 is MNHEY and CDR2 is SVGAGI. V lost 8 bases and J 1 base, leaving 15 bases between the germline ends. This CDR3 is CASLLPSDSYEQYF. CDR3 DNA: TGTGCCAGCCTCCTCCCCAGCGATTCCTACGAGCAGTACTTC.

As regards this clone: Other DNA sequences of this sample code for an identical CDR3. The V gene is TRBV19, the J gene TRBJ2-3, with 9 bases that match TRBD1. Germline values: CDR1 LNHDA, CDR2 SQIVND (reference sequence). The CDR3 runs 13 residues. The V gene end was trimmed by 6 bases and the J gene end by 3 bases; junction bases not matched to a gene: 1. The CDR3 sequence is CASRDRGTDTQYF. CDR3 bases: TGTGCCAGTAGAGACAGGGGGACAGATACGCAGTATTTT.

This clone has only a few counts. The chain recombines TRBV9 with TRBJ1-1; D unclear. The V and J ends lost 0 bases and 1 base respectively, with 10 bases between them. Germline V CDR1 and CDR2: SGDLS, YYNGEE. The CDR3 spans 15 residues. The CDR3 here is CASSVGVMRNTEAFF. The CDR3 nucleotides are TGTGCCAGCAGCGTAGGGGTAATGAGGAACACTGAAGCTTTCTTT.

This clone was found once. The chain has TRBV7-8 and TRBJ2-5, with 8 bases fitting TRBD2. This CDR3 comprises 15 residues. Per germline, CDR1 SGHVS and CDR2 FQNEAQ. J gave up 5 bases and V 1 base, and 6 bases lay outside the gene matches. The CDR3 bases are TGTGCCAGCAGCTTAGGGACTAGCTCCACGGAGACCCAGTACTTC. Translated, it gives CASSLGTSSTETQYF.

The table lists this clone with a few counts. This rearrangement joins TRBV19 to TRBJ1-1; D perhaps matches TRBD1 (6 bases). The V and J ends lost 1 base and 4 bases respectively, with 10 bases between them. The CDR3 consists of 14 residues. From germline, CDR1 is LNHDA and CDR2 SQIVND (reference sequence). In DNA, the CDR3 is TGTGCCAGTAGTATAGGGACAGTCCCCACTGAAGCTTTCTTT. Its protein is CASSIGTVPTEAFF.

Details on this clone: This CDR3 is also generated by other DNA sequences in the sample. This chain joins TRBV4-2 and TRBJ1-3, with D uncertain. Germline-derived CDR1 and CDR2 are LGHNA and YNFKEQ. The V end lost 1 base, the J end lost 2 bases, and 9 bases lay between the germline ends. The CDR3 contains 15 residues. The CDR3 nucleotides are TGTGCCAGCAGCCAAGGTCGAGGGACTGGAAACACCATATATTTT. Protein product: CASSQGRGTGNTIYF.

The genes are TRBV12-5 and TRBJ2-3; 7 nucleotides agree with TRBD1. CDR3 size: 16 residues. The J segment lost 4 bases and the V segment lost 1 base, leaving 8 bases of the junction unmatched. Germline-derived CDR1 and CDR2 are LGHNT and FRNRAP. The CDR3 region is CASGLATGSSADTQYF. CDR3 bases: TGTGCTAGTGGTTTGGCGACAGGGTCGTCGGCAGATACGCAGTATTTT.

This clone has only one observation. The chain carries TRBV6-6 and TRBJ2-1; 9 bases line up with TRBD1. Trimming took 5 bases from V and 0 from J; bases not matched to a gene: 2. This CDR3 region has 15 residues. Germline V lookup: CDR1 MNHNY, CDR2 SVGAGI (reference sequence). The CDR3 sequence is CASSGTGSSYNEQFF. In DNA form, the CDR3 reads TGTGCCAGCAGTGGGACAGGGAGCTCCTACAATGAGCAGTTCTTC.

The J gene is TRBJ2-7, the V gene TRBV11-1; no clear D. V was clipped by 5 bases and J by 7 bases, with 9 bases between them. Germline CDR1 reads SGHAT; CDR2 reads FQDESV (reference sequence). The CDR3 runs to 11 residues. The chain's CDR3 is CASSPGVEQYF. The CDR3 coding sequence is TGTGCCAGCAGCCCTGGGGTTGAGCAGTACTTC.

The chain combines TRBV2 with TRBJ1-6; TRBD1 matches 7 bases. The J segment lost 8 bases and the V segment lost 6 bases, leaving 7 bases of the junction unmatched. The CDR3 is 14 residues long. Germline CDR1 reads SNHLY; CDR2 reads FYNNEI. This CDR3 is CASRMTGRDSPLHF. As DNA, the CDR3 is TGTGCCAGCAGGATGACAGGGAGGGATTCACCCCTCCACTTT.

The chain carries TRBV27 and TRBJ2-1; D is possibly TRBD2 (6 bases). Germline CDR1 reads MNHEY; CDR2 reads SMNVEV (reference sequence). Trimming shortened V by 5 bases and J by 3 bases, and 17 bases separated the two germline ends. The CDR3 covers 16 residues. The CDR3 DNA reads TGTGCCAGCAGTCCGACCGGAGGGAATGTCTACAATGAGCAGTTCTTC. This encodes CASSPTGGNVYNEQFF.

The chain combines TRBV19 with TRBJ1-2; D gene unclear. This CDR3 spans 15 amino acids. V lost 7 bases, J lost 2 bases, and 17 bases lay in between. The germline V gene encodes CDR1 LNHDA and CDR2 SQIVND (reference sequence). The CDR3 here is CASTPGGRMNYGYTF. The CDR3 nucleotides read TGTGCCAGTACCCCTGGCGGCAGGATGAACTATGGCTACACCTTC.

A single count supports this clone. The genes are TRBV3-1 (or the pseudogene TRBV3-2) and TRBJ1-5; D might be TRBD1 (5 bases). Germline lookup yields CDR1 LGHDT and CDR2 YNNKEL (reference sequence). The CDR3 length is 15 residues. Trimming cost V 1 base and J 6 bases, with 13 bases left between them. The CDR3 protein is CASSQGGGASQPQHF. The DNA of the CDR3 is TGTGCCAGCAGCCAAGGAGGTGGGGCGAGTCAGCCCCAGCATTTT.

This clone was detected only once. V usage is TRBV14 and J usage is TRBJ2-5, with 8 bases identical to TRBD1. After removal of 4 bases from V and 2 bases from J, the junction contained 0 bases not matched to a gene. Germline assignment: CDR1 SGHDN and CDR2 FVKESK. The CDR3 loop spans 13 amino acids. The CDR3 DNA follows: TGTGCCAGCAGCCGGGACAGGCAAGAGACCCAGTACTTC. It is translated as CASSRDRQETQYF.

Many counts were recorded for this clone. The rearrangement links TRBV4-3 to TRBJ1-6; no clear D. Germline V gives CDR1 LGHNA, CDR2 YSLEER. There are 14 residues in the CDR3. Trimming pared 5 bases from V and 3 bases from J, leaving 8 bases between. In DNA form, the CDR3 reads TGCGCCAGCAGCTCACAGCTCTATAATTCACCCCTCCACTTT. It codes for CASSSQLYNSPLHF.